A single sample gave rise to the 5 T cell receptor beta chains below, sequenced in a study of Graves' ophthalmopathy and Graves' hyperthyroidism. RNA transcripts yielded amplified TCR beta CDR3 regions. Second-round multiplex PCR followed a first-round RT-PCR using HTBI primers. Each CDR3 protein is one row after TCRdb ran MiXCR on the multiplex PCR reads. Among 300,000 to 400,000 distinct CDR3 sequences listed, about a sixth were seen once. The source material was peripheral blood. Every receptor here comes from an adult man with Graves' ophthalmopathy.

This clonotype was counted ten times or more. The chain employs TRBV6-5 and TRBJ2-5; D is ambiguous. Germline loops: CDR1 MNHEY, CDR2 SVGAGI. V gave up 4 bases and J gave up 6 bases, with 15 bases separating them. This CDR3 comprises 14 residues. The CDR3 loop is CASSSPMGMKTQYF. CDR3 DNA: TGTGCCAGCAGTTCCCCCATGGGTATGAAGACCCAGTACTTC.

This clonotype has at least ten counts. The chain carries TRBV12-3 or TRBV12-4 and TRBJ2-2, with a tentative D call TRBD2 (5 bases). The CDR3 length is 14 residues. Trimming cost V 2 bases and J 3 bases, with 7 bases left between them. CDR3 DNA: TGTGCCAGCAGTTTAACGGGGTACACCGGGGAGCTGTTTTTT. Its protein product is CASSLTGYTGELFF.

The chain uses TRBV12-3 or TRBV12-4 and TRBJ2-5, with D possibly matching TRBD2 (5 bases). The CDR3 runs to 16 residues. Deletions cut 0 bases from V and 5 bases from J, with 16 bases between. CDR3 nucleotides: TGTGCCAGCAGTTTAGCGGCGACTACAGTATCCGAGACCCAGTACTTC. It translates to CASSLAATTVSETQYF.

This clonotype was recorded many times. The chain uses TRBV11-2 and TRBJ1-6; possible D gene TRBD1, 5 bases. This CDR3 is 16 amino acids long. The germline V gene has CDR1 SGHAT and CDR2 FQNNGV. Trimming removed 5 bases from V and 6 bases from J, with 17 bases in between. CDR3 in amino acids: CASSHRGVELNSPLHF. CDR3 sequence (DNA): TGTGCCAGCAGCCACCGGGGGGTGGAACTTAATTCACCCCTCCACTTT.

This clonotype was counted ten times or more. J is TRBJ2-6 and V is TRBV6-1, with D perhaps being TRBD1 or TRBD2 (5 bases each). The length of the CDR3 is 14 residues. The V gene's germline CDR1 is MNHNS and CDR2 SASEGT. CDR3 protein: CATLGRVWANVLTF. The CDR3 DNA sequence: TGTGCAACCCTGGGACGGGTCTGGGCCAACGTCCTGACTTTC.